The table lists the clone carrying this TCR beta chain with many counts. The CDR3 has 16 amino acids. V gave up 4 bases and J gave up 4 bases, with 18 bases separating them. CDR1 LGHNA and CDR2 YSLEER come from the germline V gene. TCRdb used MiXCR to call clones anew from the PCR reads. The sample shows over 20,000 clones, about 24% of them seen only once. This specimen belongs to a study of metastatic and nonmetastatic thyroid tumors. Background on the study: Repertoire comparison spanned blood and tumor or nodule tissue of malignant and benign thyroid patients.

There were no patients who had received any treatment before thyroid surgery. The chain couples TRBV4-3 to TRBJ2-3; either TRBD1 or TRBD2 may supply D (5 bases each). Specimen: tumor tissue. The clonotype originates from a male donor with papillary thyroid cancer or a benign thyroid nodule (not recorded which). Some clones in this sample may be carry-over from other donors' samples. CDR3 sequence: CASSPLWESGPDTQYF. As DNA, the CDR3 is TGCGCCAGCAGCCCGTTATGGGAGTCGGGACCAGATACGCAGTATTTT.